This T cell receptor (beta chain) was found in a study of yellow fever vaccine responses in identical twins. The length of the CDR3 is 15 residues. The V segment lost 0 bases and the J segment 8 bases; nucleotides outside the gene matches: 8. Per the germline V gene, CDR1 is LNHNV and CDR2 is YYDKDF (reference sequence). This clonotype has just one count. TCRdb reprocessed the RT-PCR reads with MiXCR, giving one entry per CDR3 protein. Of 15,000 or so distinct CDR3 sequences listed, 84% are singletons. The chain joins TRBV15 to TRBJ1-2, with TRBD1 matching 8 bases. The receptor's source is a woman aged 18-29 years who received the yellow fever vaccine. Sequenced here: T cells from blood (PBMCs), unsorted or a sorted subset (not recorded which), sampled before or after yellow fever vaccination (not recorded which). In DNA form, the CDR3 reads TGTGCCACCAGCAGAGATAGACAGGGGTACGGGGGCTACACCTTC. Protein sequence: CATSRDRQGYGGYTF. Together with reference TRBV15 and TRBJ1-2, the CDR3 gives the full variable domain: DAMVIQNPRYQVTQFGKPVTLSCSQTLNHNVMYWYQQKSSQAPKLLFHYYDKDFNNEADTPDNFQSRRPNTSFCFLDIRSPGLGDTAMYLCATSRDRQGYGGYTFGSGTRLTVV.